This T cell receptor (beta chain) was profiled in a study of blood T cell repertoires in COVID-19. The protocol was immunoSEQ multiplex PCR, while the TCRdb copy is restricted to in-frame clones and leaves out a portion. The table has about 190,000 clones, around 80% seen once. Allocation to cohorts depended on clinical history reported by the participants. Germline assignment: CDR1 SGHDT and CDR2 YYEEEE. The CDR3 spans 16 residues. V dropped 0 bases and J dropped 7; count of bases not matched to a gene: 5. The receptor's source is a woman between 45 and 65 years old with acute COVID-19. This chain connects TRBV5-6 to TRBJ1-6; TRBD1 agrees at 9 bases. Sequences were obtained from PBMCs or T cells enriched from blood (not recorded which). CDR3 amino acids: CASSLGGQGLNSPLHF. The CDR3 coding sequence is TGTGCCAGCAGCTTGGGGGGACAGGGTCTAAATTCACCCCTCCACTTT.